This T cell receptor (beta chain) stems from a study of cytomegalovirus exposure and HLA in healthy donors. This clone has a handful of counts. Its antigen is not known. Primers included in the PCR were 60 Vbeta and 13 Jbeta primers. Some clones are missing from TCRdb's copy, which holds only in-frame ones; the method was immunoSEQ multiplex PCR. This sample has approximately 110,000 clones; roughly 72% occur once, and the top ten carry 4.2%. This CDR3 has 14 amino acids. V shed 1 base and J 8 bases; nucleotides not matched to a gene: 5. Germline values: CDR1 SGDLS, CDR2 YYNGEE. Study results and limitations: In a later analysis, TCR beta V- and J-gene trimming showed a link to a missense DCLRE1C variant. Reports state that TCR beta sequences accurately predicted most subjects' HLA-A and HLA-B alleles.

The sequence was obtained from a woman aged 35 to 49 in good health and CMV-seropositive. The chain uses TRBV9 and TRBJ2-1; 8 bases map to TRBD2. Specimen: PBMCs. The CDR3 DNA is TGTGCCAGCAGCGTACGAGCGGGGGCGGATGAGCAGTTCTTC. The encoded protein is CASSVRAGADEQFF.